The 20 T cell receptor beta chains below were found in one sample sequenced in a study of T cells in severe cutaneous drug reactions. TCR subtype-specific primers in iRepertoire multiplex PCR prepared libraries for bulk and single-cell sequencing. TCRdb re-called the multiplex PCR reads and catalogs CDR3 proteins one per entry, DNA excluded. This listing includes approximately 2,000 distinct CDR3 sequences. The donors had carbamazepine-induced Stevens-Johnson syndrome or toxic epidermal necrolysis. What was sequenced was PBMCs. The source is a human donor with Stevens-Johnson syndrome, a severe cutaneous drug reaction.

V usage is TRBV5-6 and J usage is TRBJ2-7. The CDR3 loop spans 14 amino acids. Germline CDR1 and CDR2: SGHDT and YYEEEE. CDR3 sequence reads: CASSFSGGTYEQYF.

Frequency places this clonotype as medium-sized. V and J are TRBV27 and TRBJ2-7; the D gene TCRdb calls, TRBD1, cannot be checked with no DNA. Germline CDR1 is MNHEY and CDR2 is SMNVEV (reference sequence). The CDR3 is 14 amino acids. The CDR3 region is CASSLGGTGAEQYF.

This chain links TRBV4-2 with TRBJ2-7. The germline CDR1 and CDR2 sequences are LGHNA and YNFKEQ. The CDR3 spans 16 residues. The CDR3 loop reads CASSQDYGGSSYEQYF.

According to its frequency, this clonotype is medium-sized. The rearrangement uses TRBV7-9 and TRBJ1-5; the TCRdb D gene call, TRBD1, has no DNA to confirm it. Germline V CDR1 and CDR2: SEHNR, FQNEAQ (reference sequence). CDR3 size: 16 residues. The CDR3 is CASSPAGQGRNQPQHF.

This clonotype is labeled medium-sized based on frequency. This rearrangement joins TRBV14 to TRBJ1-1. CDR3 size: 13 residues. CDR1 and CDR2 (germline): SGHDN, FVKESK. The chain's CDR3 is CASSSGLPTEAFF.

This clonotype is identified as large (0.1 to 1%) from frequency. The genes are TRBV2 and TRBJ1-2; the TRBD1 assignment by TCRdb is unverifiable without DNA. CDR3 length equals 12 residues. Germline CDR1 SNHLY, CDR2 FYNNEI. This CDR3 is CASGGLSYGYTF.

The V gene is TRBV11-1, the J gene TRBJ2-1; there is no DNA to check the TCRdb D call of TRBD1. Looked up from germline, CDR1 is SGHAT and CDR2 is FQDESV (reference sequence). This CDR3 comprises 17 residues. This CDR3 is CASSFSDRGYTYNEQFF.

The CDR3 protein is CASSQDGGDTQYF. The chain joins TRBV3-1 to TRBJ2-3; TCRdb proposes TRBD1, but this gene call is untestable without DNA. There are 13 residues in the CDR3. Germline V gives CDR1 LGHDT, CDR2 YNNKEL (reference sequence).

This clonotype is identified as large from frequency. The chain combines TRBV27 with TRBJ1-1. Germline V gene lookup returns CDR1 MNHEY and CDR2 SMNVEV (reference sequence). The CDR3 length is 16 residues. The CDR3: CASSLYFPTPNTEAFF.

The rearrangement links TRBV7-2 to TRBJ2-3; the TRBD1 assignment by TCRdb is unverifiable without DNA. Germline CDR1 and CDR2: SGHTA and FQGNSA. CDR3 length: 15 amino acids. The CDR3 loop reads CATPHRDSSTDTQYF.

According to its frequency, this clonotype is medium-sized. The chain recombines TRBV2 with TRBJ2-3; TCRdb designates TRBD1, a call that cannot be tested without DNA. The CDR3 has 13 amino acids. The germline gives CDR1 SNHLY, CDR2 FYNNEI. The CDR3 region is CASSGGPTDTQYF.

This clonotype is identified as medium-sized from frequency. The chain links TRBV12-3 or TRBV12-4 to TRBJ1-2; TCRdb designates TRBD1, a call that cannot be tested without DNA. This CDR3 is 14 amino acids long. This CDR3 is CASSHRGDSYGYTF.

Here the CDR3 reads CASSPLNANTEAFF. This sequence joins TRBV9 and TRBJ1-1. The germline gives CDR1 SGDLS, CDR2 YYNGEE. This CDR3 comprises 14 residues.

This clonotype is classed as medium-sized (0.01 to 0.1%) by frequency. V gene TRBV7-6 combines with J gene TRBJ2-1. The CDR3 totals 14 residues. In germline, CDR1 is SGHVS, CDR2 FNYEAQ. The CDR3 is CASSLYSDMDEQFF.

This rearrangement joins TRBV6-1 to TRBJ2-1; TCRdb's assignment of TRBD1 cannot be checked, as there is no DNA. The CDR3 length is 14 residues. CDR1 MNHNS and CDR2 SASEGT come from the germline V gene. CDR3 sequence reads: CASSYGGQYNEQFF.

The chain joins TRBV6-2 or TRBV6-3 to TRBJ1-2; TCRdb's assignment of TRBD1 cannot be checked, as there is no DNA. The CDR3 consists of 14 residues. CDR1 and CDR2 from the germline V gene are MNHEY and SVGEGT. The chain's CDR3 is CASSYSTGKSGYTF.

This clonotype ranks as large in terms of frequency. The chain employs TRBV6-1 and TRBJ1-1. The CDR3 runs to 13 residues. The V gene's germline CDR1 is MNHNS and CDR2 SASEGT. The CDR3 region is CATKTGLNTEAFF.

In terms of frequency, this clonotype is medium-sized. The J gene is TRBJ2-3, the V gene TRBV7-2; TCRdb's assignment of TRBD2 cannot be checked, as there is no DNA. The CDR3 is 15 amino acids. From germline, CDR1 is SGHTA and CDR2 FQGNSA. The CDR3 sequence is CASSFFAGFTDTQYF.

In terms of frequency, this clonotype is medium-sized (0.01 to 0.1%). V is TRBV6-1 and J is TRBJ2-5; TCRdb designates TRBD1, a call that cannot be tested without DNA. From germline, CDR1 is MNHNS and CDR2 SASEGT. The CDR3 has 14 residues. The CDR3 loop is CASTPTAVQETQYF.

This clonotype is identified as medium-sized (0.01 to 0.1%) from frequency. The CDR3 protein is CASSSGLARGSSYNEQFF. The V and J genes are TRBV5-4 and TRBJ2-1; TCRdb lists TRBD2, though no DNA is available to test this call. The CDR3 length is 18 residues. Germline V gene data show CDR1 as SGHNT and CDR2 as YYREEE (reference sequence).